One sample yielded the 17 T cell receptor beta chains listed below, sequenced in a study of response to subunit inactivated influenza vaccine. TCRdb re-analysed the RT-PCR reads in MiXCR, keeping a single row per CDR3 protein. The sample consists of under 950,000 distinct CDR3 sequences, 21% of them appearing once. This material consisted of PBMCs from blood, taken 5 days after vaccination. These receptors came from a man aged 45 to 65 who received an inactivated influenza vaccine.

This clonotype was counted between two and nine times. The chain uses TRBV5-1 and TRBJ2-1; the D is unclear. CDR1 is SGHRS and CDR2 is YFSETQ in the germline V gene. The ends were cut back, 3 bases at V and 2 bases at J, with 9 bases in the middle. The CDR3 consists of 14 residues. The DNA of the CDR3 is TGCGCCAGCAGCTCGGAATTGGCCTACAATGAGCAGTTCTTC. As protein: CASSSELAYNEQFF.

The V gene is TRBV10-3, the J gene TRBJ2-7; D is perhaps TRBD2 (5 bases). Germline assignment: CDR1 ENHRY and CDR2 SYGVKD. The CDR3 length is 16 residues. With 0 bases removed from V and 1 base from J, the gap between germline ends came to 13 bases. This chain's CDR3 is CAISESTRGFSYEQYF. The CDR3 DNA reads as TGTGCCATCAGTGAGTCGACTCGGGGTTTTTCCTACGAGCAGTACTTC.

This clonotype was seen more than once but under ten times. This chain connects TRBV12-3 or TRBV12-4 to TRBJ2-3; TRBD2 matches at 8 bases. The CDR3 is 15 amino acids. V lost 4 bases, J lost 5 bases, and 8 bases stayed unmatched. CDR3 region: CASSSQAGGLDTQYF. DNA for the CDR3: TGTGCCAGCAGTTCGCAGGCGGGGGGTCTAGATACGCAGTATTTT.

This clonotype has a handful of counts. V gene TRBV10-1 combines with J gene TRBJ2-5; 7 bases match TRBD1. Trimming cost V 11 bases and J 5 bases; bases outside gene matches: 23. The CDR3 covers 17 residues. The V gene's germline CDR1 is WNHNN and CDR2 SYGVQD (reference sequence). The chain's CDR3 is CAAHTDRTGTLGETQYF. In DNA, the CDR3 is TGCGCCGCACACACCGACCGGACAGGTACCCTCGGGGAGACCCAGTACTTC.

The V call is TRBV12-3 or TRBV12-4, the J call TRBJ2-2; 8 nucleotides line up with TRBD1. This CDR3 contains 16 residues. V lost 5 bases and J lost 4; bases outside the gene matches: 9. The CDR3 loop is CASSQIHTGGTGELFF. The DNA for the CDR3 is TGTGCCAGCAGTCAGATACACACAGGGGGCACCGGGGAGCTGTTTTTT.

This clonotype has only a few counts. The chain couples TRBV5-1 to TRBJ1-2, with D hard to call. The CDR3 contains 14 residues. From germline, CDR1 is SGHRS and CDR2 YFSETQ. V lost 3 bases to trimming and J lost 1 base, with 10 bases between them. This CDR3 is CASSSAGNNYGYTF. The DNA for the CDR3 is TGCGCCAGCAGCTCGGCGGGCAATAACTATGGCTACACCTTC.

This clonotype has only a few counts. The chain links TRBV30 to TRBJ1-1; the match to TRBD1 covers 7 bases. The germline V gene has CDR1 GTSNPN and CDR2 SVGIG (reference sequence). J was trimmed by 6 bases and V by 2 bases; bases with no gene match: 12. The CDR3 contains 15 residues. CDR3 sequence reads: CAWSLRGLSGPEAFF. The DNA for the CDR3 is TGTGCCTGGAGTTTGAGGGGGCTTAGTGGCCCTGAAGCTTTCTTT.

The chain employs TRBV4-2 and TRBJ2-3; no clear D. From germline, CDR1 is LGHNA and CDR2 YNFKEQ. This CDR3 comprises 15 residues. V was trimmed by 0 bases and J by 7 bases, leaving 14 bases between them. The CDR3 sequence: CASSQDLTASNTQYF. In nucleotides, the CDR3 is TGTGCCAGCAGCCAAGATCTTACAGCATCAAATACGCAGTATTTT.

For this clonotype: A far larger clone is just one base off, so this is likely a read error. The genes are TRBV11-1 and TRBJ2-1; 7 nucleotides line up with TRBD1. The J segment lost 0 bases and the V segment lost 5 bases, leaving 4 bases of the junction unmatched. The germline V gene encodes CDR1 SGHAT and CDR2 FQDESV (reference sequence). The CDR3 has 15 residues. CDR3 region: CASSPGQVSYNEQFF. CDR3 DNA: TGTGCCAGCAGCCCCGGACAGGTCTCCTACAATGAGCAGTTCTTC.

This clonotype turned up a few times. The CDR3 reads CAISGERIGELFF. The CDR3 DNA reads TGCGCCATAAGCGGGGAGCGGATCGGGGAGCTGTTTTTT. The chain couples TRBV5-1 to TRBJ2-2, with TRBD2 matching 7 bases. This CDR3 is 13 amino acids long. Germline V CDR1 and CDR2: SGHRS, YFSETQ. After removal of 9 bases from V and 7 bases from J, the junction contained 9 bases not matched to a gene.

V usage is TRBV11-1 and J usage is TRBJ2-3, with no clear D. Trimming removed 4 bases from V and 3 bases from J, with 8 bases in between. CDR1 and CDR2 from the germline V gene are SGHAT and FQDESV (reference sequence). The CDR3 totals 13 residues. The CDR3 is CASSSGKTDTQYF. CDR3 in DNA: TGTGCCAGCAGCTCTGGAAAAACAGATACGCAGTATTTT.

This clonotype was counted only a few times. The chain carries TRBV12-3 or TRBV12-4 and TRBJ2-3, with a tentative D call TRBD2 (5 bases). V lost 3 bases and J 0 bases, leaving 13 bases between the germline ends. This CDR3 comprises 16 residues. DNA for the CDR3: TGTGCCAGCAGTTTCTCGGAACTAGGGAGCACAGATACGCAGTATTTT. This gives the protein CASSFSELGSTDTQYF.

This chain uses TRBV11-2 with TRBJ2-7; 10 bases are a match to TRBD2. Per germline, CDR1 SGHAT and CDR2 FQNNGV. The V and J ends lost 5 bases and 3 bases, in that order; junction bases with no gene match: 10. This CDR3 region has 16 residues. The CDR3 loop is CASSRSRGTSVYEQYF. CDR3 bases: TGTGCCAGCAGCCGAAGCCGAGGGACTAGCGTCTACGAGCAGTACTTC.

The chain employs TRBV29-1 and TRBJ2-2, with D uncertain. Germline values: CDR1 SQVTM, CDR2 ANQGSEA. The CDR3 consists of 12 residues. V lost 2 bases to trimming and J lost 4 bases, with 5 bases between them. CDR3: CSVESVTGELFF. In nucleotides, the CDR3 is TGCAGCGTTGAAAGCGTCACCGGGGAGCTGTTTTTT.

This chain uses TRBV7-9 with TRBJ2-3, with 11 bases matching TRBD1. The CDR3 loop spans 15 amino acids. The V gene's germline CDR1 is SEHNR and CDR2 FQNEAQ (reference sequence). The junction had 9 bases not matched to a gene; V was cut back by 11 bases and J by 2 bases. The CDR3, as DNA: TGTGCCCTTTCGGGGACAGGGGGAGACACAGATACGCAGTATTTT. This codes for CALSGTGGDTDTQYF.

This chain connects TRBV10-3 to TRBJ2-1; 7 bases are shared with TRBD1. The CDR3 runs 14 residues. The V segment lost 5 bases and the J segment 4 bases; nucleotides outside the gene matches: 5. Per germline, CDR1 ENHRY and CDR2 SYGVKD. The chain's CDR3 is CAISNPGQYNEQFF. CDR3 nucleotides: TGTGCCATCAGTAACCCGGGACAGTACAATGAGCAGTTCTTC.

The CDR3 region has the DNA TGTGCCAGCAGCTGGACTCGGAAGAGCGAAAACATTCAGTACTTC. Its protein product is CASSWTRKSENIQYF. V gene TRBV7-9 combines with J gene TRBJ2-4; D possibly corresponds to TRBD2 (5 bases). Germline-derived CDR1 and CDR2 are SEHNR and FQNEAQ (reference sequence). V dropped 4 bases and J dropped 5 bases, with 15 bases sitting between them. This CDR3 contains 15 residues.